A selection of T cell receptor beta chains follows, all from one sample in a study of T cells expressing NK-cell markers. For each CDR3 protein, TCRdb gives one entry from its re-call of the 5' RACE reads, without DNA. The sample includes roughly 430,000 distinct CDR3 sequences. The sequenced sample consisted of blood T cells: a sorted CD56 or NKG2C T cell subset, CD4+ or CD8+ T cells, or bulk PBMC T cells (not recorded which). The receptors originated from a woman aged 18 to 75 in good health. CDR3s include the opening cysteine and the closing phenylalanine or tryptophan. The order of the fields is J gene, V gene, CDR3 protein.

j_gene: TRBJ2-7
v_gene: TRBV29-1
CDR3aa: CSVEEGQGFEQYF

j_gene: TRBJ1-2
v_gene: TRBV12-3/TRBV12-4
CDR3aa: CASSFQGGNYGYTF

j_gene: TRBJ2-2
v_gene: TRBV7-3
CDR3aa: CASRSGTGNTGELFF

j_gene: TRBJ2-7
v_gene: TRBV4-2
CDR3aa: CASSQEPSGGLLGTTYEQYF

j_gene: TRBJ2-3
v_gene: TRBV12-3/TRBV12-4
CDR3aa: CASSLEEYTQYF

j_gene: TRBJ2-3
v_gene: TRBV11-1
CDR3aa: CASRAGSTDTQYF

j_gene: TRBJ2-5
v_gene: TRBV6-1
CDR3aa: CASSGGAKETQYF

j_gene: TRBJ2-7
v_gene: TRBV5-1
CDR3aa: CASSLSTILKGEQYF

j_gene: TRBJ2-5
v_gene: TRBV4-3
CDR3aa: CASSQLAGEVGETQYF

j_gene: TRBJ2-3
v_gene: TRBV12-3/TRBV12-4
CDR3aa: CASSFTGTSTDTQYF

j_gene: TRBJ2-1
v_gene: TRBV6-1
CDR3aa: CASSDRGVDEQFF

j_gene: TRBJ1-5
v_gene: TRBV19
CDR3aa: CASSIAQGEQPQHF

j_gene: TRBJ1-2
v_gene: TRBV27
CDR3aa: CASSYKTSREGYGYTF

j_gene: TRBJ1-5
v_gene: TRBV7-2
CDR3aa: CASSITGTNQPQHF

j_gene: TRBJ2-2
v_gene: TRBV6-2/TRBV6-3
CDR3aa: CASSYSSGGGELFF

j_gene: TRBJ2-7
v_gene: TRBV11-2
CDR3aa: CASSPIIETGSEQYF

j_gene: TRBJ2-3
v_gene: TRBV5-1
CDR3aa: CASSTGDLTDTQYF

j_gene: TRBJ2-7
v_gene: TRBV29-1
CDR3aa: CSVEDPGTSGYEQYF

j_gene: TRBJ1-1
v_gene: TRBV29-1
CDR3aa: CSVEKVTEAFF

j_gene: TRBJ1-1
v_gene: TRBV4-3
CDR3aa: CASSQDLLTLLNTEAFF

j_gene: TRBJ2-3
v_gene: TRBV14
CDR3aa: CASSHYPVTPDTQYF

j_gene: TRBJ2-1
v_gene: TRBV12-3/TRBV12-4
CDR3aa: CASSFGGLNEQFF

j_gene: TRBJ2-1
v_gene: TRBV12-3/TRBV12-4
CDR3aa: CASSTSGPQAQFF

j_gene: TRBJ2-2
v_gene: TRBV6-4
CDR3aa: CASRVALNTGELFF

j_gene: TRBJ2-4
v_gene: TRBV4-3
CDR3aa: CASSQELGLAKNIQYF

j_gene: TRBJ2-2
v_gene: TRBV5-4
CDR3aa: CASSKTLPGELFF

j_gene: TRBJ2-2
v_gene: TRBV5-5
CDR3aa: CASSSRTANTGELFF

j_gene: TRBJ1-2
v_gene: TRBV29-1
CDR3aa: CSAIQGGDYGYTF

j_gene: TRBJ1-1
v_gene: TRBV2
CDR3aa: CASSEAGPMNTEAFF

j_gene: TRBJ2-2
v_gene: TRBV11-2
CDR3aa: CASGPTGGVTGELFF

j_gene: TRBJ1-1
v_gene: TRBV6-2/TRBV6-3
CDR3aa: CASSYPDMNTEAFF

j_gene: TRBJ1-6
v_gene: TRBV14
CDR3aa: CASSTGTGSSPLHF

j_gene: TRBJ2-3
v_gene: TRBV2
CDR3aa: CASSETGGGRADTQYF

j_gene: TRBJ2-2
v_gene: TRBV28
CDR3aa: CASSTQGAGELFF

j_gene: TRBJ2-4
v_gene: TRBV7-2
CDR3aa: CASSGQQNIQYF

j_gene: TRBJ2-7
v_gene: TRBV6-1
CDR3aa: CASNRGSSYEQYF

j_gene: TRBJ2-7
v_gene: TRBV12-3/TRBV12-4
CDR3aa: CASTLAGALNEQYF

j_gene: TRBJ2-1
v_gene: TRBV5-1
CDR3aa: CASSPGTGKGEQFF

j_gene: TRBJ2-3
v_gene: TRBV4-1
CDR3aa: CASSHRPSSSGGSVGTDTQYF

j_gene: TRBJ2-1
v_gene: TRBV7-6
CDR3aa: CASSLRTSGPQFF

j_gene: TRBJ2-1
v_gene: TRBV3-1
CDR3aa: CASSLESQDEQFF

j_gene: TRBJ2-1
v_gene: TRBV24-1
CDR3aa: CATSFGRTGSDEQFF

j_gene: TRBJ2-2
v_gene: TRBV12-3/TRBV12-4
CDR3aa: CASRSPGGADTGELFF

j_gene: TRBJ2-3
v_gene: TRBV6-1
CDR3aa: CASSELWASGATTDTQYF

j_gene: TRBJ1-5
v_gene: TRBV20-1
CDR3aa: CSASVGDSNQPQHF

j_gene: TRBJ2-4
v_gene: TRBV7-2
CDR3aa: CASREDGTKNIQYF

j_gene: TRBJ1-5
v_gene: TRBV3-1
CDR3aa: CASSRDTTNQPQHF

j_gene: TRBJ2-3
v_gene: TRBV28
CDR3aa: CATHGSGYTDTQYF

j_gene: TRBJ2-1
v_gene: TRBV6-2/TRBV6-3
CDR3aa: CATLMGQVCFF

j_gene: TRBJ2-3
v_gene: TRBV12-3/TRBV12-4
CDR3aa: CASSRTSGGRADTQYF

j_gene: TRBJ2-5
v_gene: TRBV7-9
CDR3aa: CASSSPGHQETQYF

j_gene: TRBJ2-7
v_gene: TRBV7-2
CDR3aa: CASSLARLYEQYF

j_gene: TRBJ2-2
v_gene: TRBV7-2
CDR3aa: CASSLGDYHTGELFF

j_gene: TRBJ2-3
v_gene: TRBV10-3
CDR3aa: CAISESGPLFTDTQYF

j_gene: TRBJ2-6
v_gene: TRBV20-1
CDR3aa: CSARPGLAEGGANVLTF